These 32 T cell receptor beta chains were all obtained from the same sample, sequenced in a study of PD-1 blockade in classical Hodgkin lymphoma. This table comes from immunoSEQ multiplex PCR, and its TCRdb copy is limited to in-frame clones, with some not included. The repertoire includes thousands of clones, approximately 85% of them detected once, and roughly 25% sits in the top ten. Relapse was seen in all patients after autologous stem cell transplantation, and brentuximab vedotin exposure was variable. The specimen was peripheral blood mononuclear cells (PBMCs), collected at baseline. Receptor source: a human donor with classical Hodgkin lymphoma.

J is TRBJ2-7 and V is TRBV10-3; TRBD2 matches at 10 bases. The CDR3 consists of 17 residues. Per germline, CDR1 ENHRY and CDR2 SYGVKD. V lost 2 bases and J lost 2; bases outside the gene matches: 9. CDR3 nucleotide sequence: TGTGCCATCAGTGAGGCGCTAGCGGGAGATCGCCCCTACGAGCAGTACTTC. As protein: CAISEALAGDRPYEQYF.

The rearrangement uses TRBV7-3 and TRBJ2-3, with D perhaps TRBD1 (6 bases). V lost 3 bases to trimming and J lost 0 bases, with 10 bases between them. Germline values: CDR1 SGHTA, CDR2 FQGTGA. The CDR3 contains 15 residues. CDR3 coding DNA: TGTGCCAGCAGCTTCGGGACAACTAGCACAGATACGCAGTATTTT. Translating gives CASSFGTTSTDTQYF.

J is TRBJ2-7 and V is TRBV20-1, with 8 bases fitting TRBD2. This CDR3 comprises 11 residues. Germline CDR1 reads DFQATT; CDR2 reads SNEGSKA (reference sequence). The CDR3 is CRAGAAYEQYF. The CDR3, as DNA: TGCAGAGCGGGAGCCGCCTACGAGCAGTACTTC.

The chain employs TRBV7-8 and TRBJ1-2; D not resolved. The CDR3 has 15 residues. The germline V gene has CDR1 SGHVS and CDR2 FQNEAQ. Between the trimmed V and J ends, which lost 2 bases and 0 bases, there was a span of 10 bases. The CDR3 nucleotides are TGTGCCAGCAGCTTATATCGATTAGCTAACTATGGCTACACCTTC. It is translated as CASSLYRLANYGYTF.

The V call is TRBV10-3, the J call TRBJ1-2; TRBD1 matches 9 bases. Germline V gives CDR1 ENHRY, CDR2 SYGVKD. CDR3 length: 17 amino acids. Trimming took 5 bases from V and 3 from J; bases not matched to a gene: 13. CDR3 residues: CAISTGQGRKGDYGYTF. The CDR3, as DNA: TGTGCCATCAGTACAGGACAGGGGAGGAAGGGGGACTATGGCTACACCTTC.

J is TRBJ2-3 and V is TRBV5-4; D is unclear. The CDR3 sequence is 13 residues long. Germline lookup yields CDR1 SGHNT and CDR2 YYREEE (reference sequence). V lost 0 bases to trimming and J lost 1 base, with 3 bases between them. The CDR3 here is CASSLAGTDTQYF. The CDR3 DNA follows: TGTGCCAGCAGCTTGGCTGGCACAGATACGCAGTATTTT.

The V and J genes are TRBV25-1 and TRBJ2-5; possible D gene TRBD2, 5 bases. This CDR3 has 14 amino acids. In germline, CDR1 is MGHDK, CDR2 SYGVNS. Deletions cut 2 bases from V and 2 bases from J, with 9 bases between. The CDR3 loop reads CASSEITGQETQYF. DNA of the CDR3: TGTGCCAGCAGTGAAATTACGGGACAAGAGACCCAGTACTTC.

The V and J genes are TRBV4-1 and TRBJ1-5, with 7 bases that match TRBD1. This CDR3 contains 13 residues. Germline V gene data show CDR1 as MGHRA and CDR2 as YSYEKL. With 4 bases clipped from V and 7 bases from J, the junction kept 4 bases outside the gene matches. The CDR3 reads CASSLDREQPQHF. CDR3 bases: TGCGCCAGCAGCCTCGACAGGGAGCAGCCCCAGCATTTT.

This clone was seen just once. J is TRBJ2-2 and V is TRBV5-1, with D maybe TRBD1 (6 bases). CDR3 length: 15 residues. Per the germline V gene, CDR1 is SGHRS and CDR2 is YFSETQ. V was trimmed by 9 bases and J by 3 bases, leaving 18 bases between them. This chain's CDR3 is CATLEPDSHTGELFF. DNA of the CDR3: TGCGCCACCTTGGAGCCGGACAGTCACACCGGGGAGCTGTTTTTT. The whole variable domain, remainder taken from reference TRBV5-1 and TRBJ2-2, is KAGVTQTPRYLIKTRGQQVTLSCSPISGHRSVSWYQQTPGQGLQFLFEYFSETQRNKGNFPGRFSGRQFSNSRSEMNVSTLELGDSALYLCATLEPDSHTGELFFGEGSRLTVL.

This clone has only a few counts. The chain employs TRBV7-6 and TRBJ1-5, with D possibly being TRBD1 (6 bases). This CDR3 contains 13 residues. V lost 5 bases, J lost 7 bases, and 12 bases lay in between. Per the germline V gene, CDR1 is SGHVS and CDR2 is FNYEAQ. The CDR3, as DNA: TGTGCCAGCAGCACAGGGTATTTGCAGCCCCAGCATTTT. It yields the protein CASSTGYLQPQHF.

In this sample, this clone turned up a few times. The chain has TRBV4-1 and TRBJ2-3; a possible D gene is TRBD1 (6 bases). V was clipped by 5 bases and J by 0 bases, with 12 bases between them. The CDR3 consists of 15 residues. In germline, CDR1 is MGHRA, CDR2 YSYEKL. CDR3 amino acids: CASSKQGPSTDTQYF. CDR3 coding DNA: TGCGCCAGCAGCAAACAGGGCCCTAGCACAGATACGCAGTATTTT.

There are a few counts of this clone. This sequence joins TRBV28 and TRBJ2-2; TRBD1 or TRBD2 may be the D gene (5 bases each). Germline V gives CDR1 MDHEN, CDR2 SYDVKM. The CDR3 is 15 amino acids. V lost 8 bases and J lost 2, with 15 bases in between. The CDR3 protein is CASFSGADNTGELFF. CDR3 in DNA: TGTGCCAGCTTTTCCGGGGCAGATAACACCGGGGAGCTGTTTTTT.

The chain employs TRBV7-9 and TRBJ1-6, with D possibly matching TRBD1 (5 bases). Trimming left V 2 bases short and J 2 bases short, with 7 bases between. Germline V gene lookup returns CDR1 SEHNR and CDR2 FQNEAQ (reference sequence). There are 15 residues in the CDR3. The CDR3: CASSLTDTYNSPLHF. The CDR3 coding sequence is TGTGCCAGCAGCTTAACGGACACCTATAATTCACCCCTCCACTTT.

V is TRBV7-9 and J is TRBJ2-7, with D uncertain. CDR1 is SEHNR and CDR2 is FQNEAQ in the germline V gene (reference sequence). The V end lost 3 bases, the J end lost 5 bases, and 8 bases lay between the germline ends. The CDR3 has 12 amino acids. CDR3 sequence (DNA): TGTGCCAGCAGCTTGTGGGGAAACGAGCAGTACTTC. It encodes CASSLWGNEQYF.

The chain is built from TRBV18 and TRBJ2-6; 8 bases match TRBD1. This CDR3 is built from 16 residues. The germline V gene has CDR1 KGHSH and CDR2 LQKENI. The V and J ends lost 6 bases and 2 bases, in that order; junction bases with no gene match: 6. CDR3 bases: TGTGCCAGCTCCTCTCAGGGGGCCGCTGGGGCCAACGTCCTGACTTTC. Encoded protein: CASSSQGAAGANVLTF.

This clone was found a few times. The V gene is TRBV4-1, the J gene TRBJ2-1; 10 positions match TRBD2. CDR3 length: 18 amino acids. The trim removed 0 bases at V and 3 bases at J, leaving 8 bases unmatched. The V gene's germline CDR1 is MGHRA and CDR2 YSYEKL. The CDR3 region has the DNA TGCGCCAGCAGCCAAGATTTTGCGCGACTAGCGGGCTACAATGAGCAGTTCTTC. This sequence encodes CASSQDFARLAGYNEQFF.

The chain uses TRBV19 and TRBJ2-1; 12 nucleotides match TRBD2. The ends lost 8 bases at V and 8 bases at J; junction bases unmatched: 13. Germline V gene data show CDR1 as LNHDA and CDR2 as SQIVND (reference sequence). CDR3 size: 16 residues. This CDR3 reads CASGVRLAGGPYEQFF. Written as DNA, the CDR3 is TGTGCCAGTGGGGTTCGGCTAGCGGGAGGGCCTTATGAGCAGTTCTTC.

As regards this clone: The junction departs from germline at one end; a sequencing error may be responsible. The chain has TRBV9 and TRBJ2-2; a possible D gene is TRBD2 (5 bases). The CDR3 covers 15 residues. Per germline, CDR1 SGDLS and CDR2 YYNGEE. CDR3 loop: CASSVGRRNTRELFF. CDR3 bases: TGTGCCAGCAGCGTAGGACGGAGGAACACCAGGGAGCTGTTTTTT.

The CDR3 reads CASSDLKAQGPNYGYTF. Here the CDR3 DNA reads TGTGCCAGCAGTGACTTAAAGGCACAGGGTCCTAACTATGGCTACACCTTC. This chain links TRBV6-4 with TRBJ1-2, with D possibly being TRBD1 (6 bases). The V gene's germline CDR1 is MRHNA and CDR2 SNTAGT. The V gene lost 1 base and the J gene lost 0 bases, with 15 bases spanning the gap. This CDR3 is built from 17 residues.

CDR3 sequence reads: CASSRGVGAHVNTEAFF. In DNA, the CDR3 is TGTGCCAGTAGTAGGGGCGTGGGGGCCCACGTGAACACTGAAGCTTTCTTT. The rearrangement links TRBV19 to TRBJ1-1; D perhaps matches TRBD1 (6 bases). V dropped 4 bases and J dropped 0 bases, with 18 bases sitting between them. The CDR3 is made up of 17 amino acids. Germline values: CDR1 LNHDA, CDR2 SQIVND (reference sequence). Together with reference TRBV19 and TRBJ1-1, the CDR3 gives the full variable domain: DGGITQSPKYLFRKEGQNVTLSCEQNLNHDAMYWYRQDPGQGLRLIYYSQIVNDFQKGDIAEGYSVSREKKESFPLTVTSAQKNPTAFYLCASSRGVGAHVNTEAFFGQGTRLTVV.

This clone was recorded a few times. The chain has TRBV10-3 and TRBJ1-2; D not resolved. Trimming removed 3 bases at V and 5 bases at J, with 16 bases between. The CDR3 totals 15 residues. Germline V gives CDR1 ENHRY, CDR2 SYGVKD. CDR3 nucleotides: TGTGCCATCAGTGAAGAACAGAGAAGCGGTTATGGCTACACCTTC. Translated: CAISEEQRSGYGYTF.

This clone was picked up one time. The rearrangement links TRBV27 to TRBJ2-3; 14 positions match TRBD2. This CDR3 has 17 residues. Per the germline V gene, CDR1 is MNHEY and CDR2 is SMNVEV (reference sequence). V gave up 1 base and J gave up 6 bases; unmatched junction bases: 6. The CDR3 spells CASSLWGLAGAGDTQYF. Written as DNA, the CDR3 is TGTGCCAGCAGTTTATGGGGACTAGCGGGGGCGGGGGATACGCAGTATTTT.

The V gene is TRBV14, the J gene TRBJ2-2; no clear D gene. Germline-derived CDR1 and CDR2 are SGHDN and FVKESK. Trimming left V 3 bases short and J 8 bases short, with 4 bases between. The CDR3 length is 11 residues. The CDR3 coding sequence is TGTGCCAGCAGCCACTTGGGGGAGCTGTTTTTT. This codes for CASSHLGELFF.

This clone was counted a single time. The rearrangement uses TRBV5-4 and TRBJ1-4, with 7 bases identical to TRBD1. V trimming: 0 bases; J trimming: 8 bases; junction bases outside the gene matches: 4. CDR1 is SGHNT and CDR2 is YYREEE in the germline V gene (reference sequence). CDR3 length equals 14 residues. The CDR3 coding sequence is TGTGCCAGCAGCTTGGGGAGGGGGCTGGAAAAACTGTTTTTT. It yields the protein CASSLGRGLEKLFF.

The J gene is TRBJ2-7, the V gene TRBV4-1; 7 bases align to TRBD1. V lost 0 bases to trimming and J lost 4 bases; unmatched junction nucleotides: 6. The CDR3 has 15 amino acids. Per the germline V gene, CDR1 is MGHRA and CDR2 is YSYEKL. The CDR3 loop reads CASSQDLNRGYEQYF. DNA for the CDR3: TGCGCCAGCAGCCAAGATCTTAACAGGGGATACGAGCAGTACTTC.

This clone was found once. Other DNA sequences from this sample encode an identical CDR3 as well. The chain has TRBV29-1 and TRBJ2-3; 10 nucleotides match TRBD1. Trimming removed 4 bases from V and 4 bases from J; junction bases left unmatched: 5. The CDR3 has 14 residues. Germline V gene sequence: CDR1 SQVTM, CDR2 ANQGSEA. DNA of the CDR3: TGCAGCGTTGGGGGGACAGGGGTGGCAGATACGCAGTATTTT. Its protein is CSVGGTGVADTQYF.

The chain employs TRBV2 and TRBJ1-5; 8 bases fit TRBD1. V shed 0 bases and J 7 bases; nucleotides not matched to a gene: 8. The CDR3 totals 16 residues. CDR1 and CDR2 (germline): SNHLY, FYNNEI. This CDR3 is CASSEALGQGWQPQHF. In DNA form, the CDR3 reads TGTGCCAGCAGTGAAGCGCTAGGACAGGGCTGGCAGCCCCAGCATTTT.

The chain joins TRBV29-1 to TRBJ2-7; 9 bases are shared with TRBD1. The junction had 0 bases not matched to a gene; V was cut back by 3 bases and J by 3 bases. The CDR3 is made up of 12 amino acids. CDR1 is SQVTM and CDR2 is ANQGSEA in the germline V gene. CDR3 nucleotide sequence: TGCAGCGTTGAGGGACAGGGCTACGAGCAGTACTTC. It codes for CSVEGQGYEQYF.

This clone has more than one count but fewer than ten. V gene TRBV5-6 combines with J gene TRBJ2-7; 7 bases fit TRBD1. The germline gives CDR1 SGHDT, CDR2 YYEEEE. The length of the CDR3 is 16 residues. V trimming: 2 bases; J trimming: 0 bases; junction bases outside the gene matches: 8. In nucleotides, the CDR3 is TGTGCCAGCAGCTTACTCGGACAGGCCGACTCCTACGAGCAGTACTTC. The encoded protein is CASSLLGQADSYEQYF.

J is TRBJ2-1 and V is TRBV12-5, with D unresolved. Trimming cost V 2 bases and J 1 base, with 9 bases left between them. Germline V CDR1 and CDR2: LGHNT, FRNRAP. There are 15 residues in the CDR3. This CDR3 reads CASGLRAASYNEQFF. In DNA, the CDR3 is TGTGCTAGTGGTTTGCGGGCCGCTTCCTACAATGAGCAGTTCTTC.

This chain links TRBV5-1 with TRBJ2-3, with a possible D match to TRBD1 (5 bases). The germline gives CDR1 SGHRS, CDR2 YFSETQ. The ends were cut back, 4 bases at V and 4 bases at J, with 13 bases in the middle. The CDR3 has 14 amino acids. The CDR3 reads CASSADTSPDTQYF. The CDR3 region has the DNA TGCGCCAGCAGCGCGGACACCTCCCCAGATACGCAGTATTTT.

V is TRBV6-5 and J is TRBJ1-3; no firm D call. Germline V gives CDR1 MNHEY, CDR2 SVGAGI. Between the trimmed V and J ends, which lost 6 bases and 2 bases, there was a span of 11 bases. CDR3 length equals 14 residues. The CDR3 sequence: CASSRTLTGNTIYF. The CDR3 bases are TGTGCCAGCAGCCGGACCTTAACTGGAAACACCATATATTTT.